The rows below give T cell receptor beta chains drawn from one sample of a study of early T cells in non-severe SARS-CoV-2 infection. TCRdb analysed the 5' RACE reads with MiXCR anew, one entry per CDR3 protein. Of some 26,000 distinct CDR3 sequences listed, around 4% were seen once; the top ten hold roughly an eighth. The sample comprised whole blood. The receptors derive from an adult who was a healthcare worker with PCR-confirmed SARS-CoV-2 infection or an uninfected control (not recorded which). CDR3s include the opening cysteine and the closing phenylalanine or tryptophan. Fields, in order: J gene, D gene, V gene, clone size, CDR3 protein, CDR3 DNA. A D gene is named only where the DNA matches it firmly. Part of the rows lack a size; the others show once, few, many or a class for expanded clones.

J gene: TRBJ2-1; D gene: TRBD2; V gene: TRBV19; clone size: many; CDR3 protein: CASSIGDYAYNEQFF; CDR3 DNA: TGTGCCAGTAGTATAGGGGACTATGCCTACAATGAGCAGTTCTTC
J gene: TRBJ1-1; D gene: NA; V gene: TRBV9; clone size: many; CDR3 protein: CASSVLYDTEAFF; CDR3 DNA: TGTGCCAGCAGCGTTCTCTATGACACTGAAGCTTTCTTT
J gene: TRBJ1-5; D gene: TRBD1; V gene: TRBV5-6; clone size: many; CDR3 protein: CASSEGQHWDQPQHF; CDR3 DNA: TGTGCCAGCAGCGAGGGACAGCACTGGGATCAGCCCCAGCATTTT
J gene: TRBJ2-7; D gene: TRBD1; V gene: TRBV28; clone size: many; CDR3 protein: CASSLAARTGRGTYEQYF; CDR3 DNA: TGTGCCAGCAGTTTAGCCGCGCGGACAGGCAGAGGCACCTACGAGCAGTACTTC
J gene: TRBJ2-1; D gene: TRBD2; V gene: TRBV7-2; clone size: many; CDR3 protein: CASSLRLAGVVNEQFF; CDR3 DNA: TGTGCCAGCAGCTTAAGGCTAGCGGGAGTGGTGAATGAGCAGTTCTTC
J gene: TRBJ2-1; D gene: TRBD2; V gene: TRBV4-3; clone size: medium-sized; CDR3 protein: CASSYTSGRGDEQFF; CDR3 DNA: TGCGCCAGCAGTTACACTAGCGGGAGAGGGGATGAGCAGTTCTTC
J gene: TRBJ2-2; D gene: TRBD2; V gene: TRBV27; clone size: many; CDR3 protein: CASSTTGLVGISGELFF; CDR3 DNA: TGTGCCAGCAGTACCACCGGACTAGTAGGGATTTCCGGGGAGCTGTTTTTT
J gene: TRBJ1-1; D gene: NA; V gene: TRBV7-2; clone size: many; CDR3 protein: CASSLPVNTEAFF; CDR3 DNA: TGTGCCAGCAGCCTGCCAGTGAACACTGAAGCTTTCTTT
J gene: TRBJ2-5; D gene: NA; V gene: TRBV7-2; clone size: many; CDR3 protein: CASREGGETQYF; CDR3 DNA: TGTGCCAGCCGTGAGGGAGGCGAGACCCAGTACTTC
J gene: TRBJ1-2; D gene: TRBD1; V gene: TRBV5-5; clone size: many; CDR3 protein: CASRTTEDRLNYGYTF; CDR3 DNA: TGTGCCAGCAGGACCACGGAGGACAGGCTTAACTATGGCTACACCTTC
J gene: TRBJ1-2; D gene: NA; V gene: TRBV20-1; clone size: many; CDR3 protein: CSARVEVPSYGYTF; CDR3 DNA: TGCAGTGCCAGGGTAGAAGTACCCTCCTATGGCTACACCTTC
J gene: TRBJ2-1; D gene: TRBD2; V gene: TRBV2; clone size: many; CDR3 protein: CASTGTSVLYNEQFF; CDR3 DNA: TGTGCCAGCACTGGGACTAGCGTCCTTTACAATGAGCAGTTCTTC
J gene: TRBJ2-6; D gene: NA; V gene: TRBV11-2; clone size: many; CDR3 protein: CASSLESGANVLTF; CDR3 DNA: TGTGCCAGCAGCCTGGAATCCGGGGCCAACGTCCTGACTTTC
J gene: TRBJ2-2; D gene: TRBD2; V gene: TRBV28; clone size: few; CDR3 protein: CASSFRWSATSVNTGELFF; CDR3 DNA: TGTGCCAGCAGTTTCCGCTGGAGTGCCACTAGCGTAAACACCGGGGAGCTGTTTTTT
J gene: TRBJ2-7; D gene: NA; V gene: TRBV18; clone size: many; CDR3 protein: CASSPGGYSYEQYF; CDR3 DNA: TGTGCCAGCTCACCAGGGGGATATTCCTACGAGCAGTACTTC
J gene: TRBJ2-3; D gene: NA; V gene: TRBV11-2; clone size: many; CDR3 protein: CASSSWDASLPDTQYF; CDR3 DNA: TGTGCCAGCAGCTCATGGGACGCTAGTTTGCCAGATACGCAGTATTTT
J gene: TRBJ1-3; D gene: NA; V gene: TRBV12-3/TRBV12-4; clone size: many; CDR3 protein: CASSLGVDRNTIYF; CDR3 DNA: TGTGCCAGCAGTTTAGGGGTAGATCGAAACACCATATATTTT
J gene: TRBJ1-4; D gene: NA; V gene: TRBV7-2; clone size: many; CDR3 protein: CASSFSSTEKLFF; CDR3 DNA: TGTGCCAGCAGCTTTTCCTCCACTGAAAAACTGTTTTTT
J gene: TRBJ2-7; D gene: TRBD1; V gene: TRBV28; clone size: many; CDR3 protein: CASSLRQGAGSYEQYF; CDR3 DNA: TGTGCCAGCAGTTTACGACAGGGGGCCGGGTCCTACGAGCAGTACTTC
J gene: TRBJ2-2; D gene: TRBD2; V gene: TRBV6-4; clone size: many; CDR3 protein: CASSDTAGDTGELFF; CDR3 DNA: TGTGCCAGCAGTGACACAGCGGGAGACACCGGGGAGCTGTTTTTT
J gene: TRBJ2-2; D gene: NA; V gene: TRBV7-2; clone size: many; CDR3 protein: CASSEILGDPTGELFF; CDR3 DNA: TGTGCCAGCAGCGAAATCCTCGGAGACCCAACCGGGGAGCTGTTTTTT
J gene: TRBJ2-2; D gene: TRBD2; V gene: TRBV5-1; clone size: many; CDR3 protein: CASSSGGLAGSGELFF; CDR3 DNA: TGCGCCAGCAGCTCCGGGGGACTAGCTGGGTCCGGGGAGCTGTTTTTT
J gene: TRBJ1-1; D gene: NA; V gene: TRBV5-8; clone size: many; CDR3 protein: CASSLGEGYGEAFF; CDR3 DNA: TGTGCCAGCAGCTTAGGAGAAGGGTACGGTGAAGCTTTCTTT
J gene: TRBJ2-2; D gene: NA; V gene: TRBV28; clone size: many; CDR3 protein: CASRLSGANTGELFF; CDR3 DNA: TGTGCCAGCAGATTAAGCGGCGCGAACACCGGGGAGCTGTTTTTT
J gene: TRBJ2-5; D gene: NA; V gene: TRBV5-4; clone size: many; CDR3 protein: CASSLAQLQETQYF; CDR3 DNA: TGTGCCAGCAGCTTGGCTCAGCTGCAAGAGACCCAGTACTTC
J gene: TRBJ1-2; D gene: TRBD1; V gene: TRBV2; clone size: many; CDR3 protein: CASSADRGTNYGYTF; CDR3 DNA: TGTGCCAGCAGCGCAGACAGGGGCACTAACTATGGCTACACCTTC
J gene: TRBJ1-1; D gene: NA; V gene: TRBV7-9; clone size: few; CDR3 protein: CASSRGENTEAFF; CDR3 DNA: TGTGCCAGCAGCCGAGGCGAGAACACTGAAGCTTTCTTT
J gene: TRBJ1-6; D gene: NA; V gene: TRBV11-2; clone size: many; CDR3 protein: CASSLDPSANSPLHF; CDR3 DNA: TGTGCCAGCAGCTTAGACCCCAGCGCGAATTCACCCCTCCACTTT
J gene: TRBJ2-7; D gene: NA; V gene: TRBV4-3; clone size: many; CDR3 protein: CASSQANQDAYEQYF; CDR3 DNA: TGCGCCAGCAGCCAAGCCAATCAGGACGCCTACGAGCAGTACTTC
J gene: TRBJ2-5; D gene: NA; V gene: TRBV6-1; clone size: few; CDR3 protein: CASWTPRTPQETQYF; CDR3 DNA: TGTGCCAGCTGGACCCCCCGGACCCCCCAAGAGACCCAGTACTTC
J gene: TRBJ1-6; D gene: NA; V gene: TRBV14; clone size: many; CDR3 protein: CASSQDERILPNSPLHF; CDR3 DNA: TGTGCCAGCAGCCAAGACGAGAGAATCCTCCCTAATTCACCCCTCCACTTT
J gene: TRBJ2-4; D gene: TRBD2; V gene: TRBV6-5; clone size: NA; CDR3 protein: CASNPQLPGTSVTKNIQYF; CDR3 DNA: TGTGCCAGCAACCCCCAACTACCCGGGACTAGCGTGACCAAAAACATTCAGTACTTC
J gene: TRBJ2-5; D gene: TRBD2; V gene: TRBV7-7; clone size: many; CDR3 protein: CASSLALAGVGETQYF; CDR3 DNA: TGTGCTAGCAGCTTAGCATTAGCGGGAGTTGGAGAGACCCAGTACTTC
J gene: TRBJ2-3; D gene: TRBD1; V gene: TRBV20-1; clone size: many; CDR3 protein: CSGDRGGTDTQYF; CDR3 DNA: TGCAGTGGAGACAGGGGAGGCACAGATACGCAGTATTTT
J gene: TRBJ1-1; D gene: TRBD1; V gene: TRBV12-3/TRBV12-4; clone size: few; CDR3 protein: CASRPQGAGTEAFF; CDR3 DNA: TGTGCCAGCAGGCCACAGGGGGCTGGCACTGAAGCTTTCTTT
J gene: TRBJ2-3; D gene: NA; V gene: TRBV10-3; clone size: few; CDR3 protein: CAARTDTQYF; CDR3 DNA: TGTGCCGCCCGCACAGATACGCAGTATTTT
J gene: TRBJ2-3; D gene: TRBD2; V gene: TRBV10-3; clone size: many; CDR3 protein: CAISNSRDYATDTQYF; CDR3 DNA: TGTGCCATCAGTAACAGCCGGGACTACGCCACAGATACGCAGTATTTT
J gene: TRBJ1-2; D gene: NA; V gene: TRBV18; clone size: NA; CDR3 protein: CASSPGAHDYGYTF; CDR3 DNA: TGTGCCAGCTCACCAGGGGCGCATGACTATGGCTACACCTTC
J gene: TRBJ2-1; D gene: NA; V gene: TRBV6-4; clone size: many; CDR3 protein: CASSDSRGGQDEQFF; CDR3 DNA: TGTGCCAGCAGTGACTCCAGGGGGGGGCAAGATGAGCAGTTCTTC
J gene: TRBJ1-6; D gene: TRBD1; V gene: TRBV10-3; clone size: many; CDR3 protein: CAISQGAENSPLHF; CDR3 DNA: TGTGCCATCAGTCAGGGGGCTGAGAATTCACCCCTCCACTTT
J gene: TRBJ2-3; D gene: NA; V gene: TRBV20-1; clone size: few; CDR3 protein: CSARPGDTQYF; CDR3 DNA: TGCAGTGCTAGGCCTGGAGATACGCAGTATTTT
J gene: TRBJ1-5; D gene: TRBD1; V gene: TRBV12-3/TRBV12-4; clone size: many; CDR3 protein: CASSITGGRNQPQHF; CDR3 DNA: TGTGCCAGCAGCATTACAGGGGGACGCAATCAGCCCCAGCATTTT
J gene: TRBJ2-3; D gene: NA; V gene: TRBV4-3; clone size: NA; CDR3 protein: CASSQAAGGTDTQYF; CDR3 DNA: TGCGCCAGCAGCCAAGCCGCCGGGGGCACAGATACGCAGTATTTT
J gene: TRBJ1-1; D gene: TRBD1; V gene: TRBV7-3; clone size: medium-sized; CDR3 protein: CASSLDTGAATEAFF; CDR3 DNA: TGTGCCAGCAGCTTAGACACAGGGGCGGCCACTGAAGCTTTCTTT
J gene: TRBJ2-7; D gene: NA; V gene: TRBV27; clone size: many; CDR3 protein: CASSFRSSYEQYF; CDR3 DNA: TGTGCCAGCAGTTTTAGATCTTCCTACGAGCAGTACTTC
J gene: TRBJ2-1; D gene: TRBD2; V gene: TRBV11-3; clone size: many; CDR3 protein: CASSKLAGVENEQFF; CDR3 DNA: TGTGCCAGCAGCAAACTAGCGGGAGTGGAAAATGAGCAGTTCTTC
J gene: TRBJ2-5; D gene: NA; V gene: TRBV10-3; clone size: many; CDR3 protein: CAISESDRVETQYF; CDR3 DNA: TGTGCCATCAGTGAGTCGGATAGGGTTGAGACCCAGTACTTC
J gene: TRBJ1-1; D gene: NA; V gene: TRBV3-1; clone size: many; CDR3 protein: CASSPHLNTEAFF; CDR3 DNA: TGTGCCAGCAGCCCCCACTTGAACACTGAAGCTTTCTTT
J gene: TRBJ2-1; D gene: TRBD2; V gene: TRBV4-3; clone size: many; CDR3 protein: CASSLELAGYNEQFF; CDR3 DNA: TGCGCCAGCAGCCTCGAACTAGCGGGGTACAATGAGCAGTTCTTC